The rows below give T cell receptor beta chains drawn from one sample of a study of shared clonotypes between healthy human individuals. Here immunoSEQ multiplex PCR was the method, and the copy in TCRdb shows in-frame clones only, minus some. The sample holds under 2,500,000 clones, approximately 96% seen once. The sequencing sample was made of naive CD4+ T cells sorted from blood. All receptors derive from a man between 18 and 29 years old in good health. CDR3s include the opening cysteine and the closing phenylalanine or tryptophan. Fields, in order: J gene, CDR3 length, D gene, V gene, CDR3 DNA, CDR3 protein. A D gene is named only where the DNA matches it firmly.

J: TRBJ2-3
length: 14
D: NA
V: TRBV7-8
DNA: TGTGCCAGCAGCTTAGGCGGGACGGGGGATACGCAGTATTTT
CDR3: CASSLGGTGDTQYF

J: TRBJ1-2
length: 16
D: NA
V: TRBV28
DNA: TGTGCCATCATGACCTTCAGGGCCGGGGGGTATTATGGCTACACCTTC
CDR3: CAIMTFRAGGYYGYTF

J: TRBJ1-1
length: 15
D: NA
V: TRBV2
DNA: TGTGCCAGCAAAAGAGAGGGAACCCTGGGAACTGAAGCTTTCTTT
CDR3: CASKREGTLGTEAFF

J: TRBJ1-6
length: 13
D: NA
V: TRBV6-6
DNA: TGTGCCAGTCTAGGGCAGCCTAATTCACCCCTCCACTTT
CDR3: CASLGQPNSPLHF

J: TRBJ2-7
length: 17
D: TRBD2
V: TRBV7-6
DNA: TGTGCCAGCAGCTTAACCTTAGGGCTAGCGGGAGTGAGCGAGCAGTACTTC
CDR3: CASSLTLGLAGVSEQYF

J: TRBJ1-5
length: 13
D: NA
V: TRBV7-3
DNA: TGTGCCAGCAGCTTAGGGGGGGATCAGCCCCAGCATTTT
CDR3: CASSLGGDQPQHF

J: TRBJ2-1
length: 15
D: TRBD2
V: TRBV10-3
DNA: TGTGCCATCAGTGTCAGTAGCGGGAGTGGTGATGAGCAGTTCTTC
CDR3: CAISVSSGSGDEQFF

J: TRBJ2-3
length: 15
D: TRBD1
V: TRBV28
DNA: TGTGCCAGCAGTTTATCTTGGACAGGGGGAAATACGCAGTATTTT
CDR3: CASSLSWTGGNTQYF

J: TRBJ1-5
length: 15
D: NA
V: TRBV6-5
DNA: TGTGCCAGCAGTTACGACAAATATAGCAATCAGCCCCAGCATTTT
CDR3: CASSYDKYSNQPQHF

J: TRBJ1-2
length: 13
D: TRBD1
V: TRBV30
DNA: TGTGCCTGGACCCGGGACAGAGAAGGTGGCTACACCTTC
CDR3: CAWTRDREGGYTF

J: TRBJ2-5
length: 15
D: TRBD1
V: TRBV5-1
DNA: TGCGCCAGCAGCTCCGGGACAGGCCCCCGGGAGACCCAGTACTTC
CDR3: CASSSGTGPRETQYF

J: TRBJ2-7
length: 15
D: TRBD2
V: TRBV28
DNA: TGTGCCAGCAGTCCGACTAGCGGGGCGTCCTACGAGCAGTACTTC
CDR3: CASSPTSGASYEQYF

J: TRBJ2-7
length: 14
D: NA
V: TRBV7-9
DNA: TGTGCCAGCAGCTTCGTAGGGAACCCCTACGAGCAGTACTTC
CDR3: CASSFVGNPYEQYF

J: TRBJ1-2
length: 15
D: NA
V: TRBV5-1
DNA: TGCGCCAGCAGCTTGTGGCAGGATCCTAACTATGGCTACACCTTC
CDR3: CASSLWQDPNYGYTF

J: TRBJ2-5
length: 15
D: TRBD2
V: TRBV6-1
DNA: TGTGCCAGCAGTGGAATAGCGGGGGGGCAGGAGACCCAGTACTTC
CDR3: CASSGIAGGQETQYF

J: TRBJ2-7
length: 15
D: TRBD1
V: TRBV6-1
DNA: TGTGCCAGCAGTGACGGGACAGTAAGCTCCTACGAGCAGTACTTC
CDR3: CASSDGTVSSYEQYF

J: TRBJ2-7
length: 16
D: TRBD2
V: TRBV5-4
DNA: TGTGCCAGCAGCAACGGACTAGCGGGAGGGCCGAGCGAGCAGTACTTC
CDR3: CASSNGLAGGPSEQYF

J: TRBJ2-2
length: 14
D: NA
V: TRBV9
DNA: TGTGCCAGCAGCTCCCGGGGGAACACCGGGGAGCTGTTTTTT
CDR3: CASSSRGNTGELFF

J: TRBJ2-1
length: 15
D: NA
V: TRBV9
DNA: TGTGCCAGCAGCGACCTGGGGTCGGGGATGGGTGAGCAGTTCTTC
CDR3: CASSDLGSGMGEQFF

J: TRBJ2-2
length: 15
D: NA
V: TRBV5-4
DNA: TGTGCCAGCAGCCCCTGGACAGCGAACACCGGGGAGCTGTTTTTT
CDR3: CASSPWTANTGELFF

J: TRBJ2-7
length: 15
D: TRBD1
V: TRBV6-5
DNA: TGTGCCAGCAGTTACTCTGGACAGGGAAACTACGAGCAGTACTTC
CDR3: CASSYSGQGNYEQYF

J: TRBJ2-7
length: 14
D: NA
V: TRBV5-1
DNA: TGCGCCAGCAGCACCCGGACTTTCTCCTACGAGCAGTACTTC
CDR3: CASSTRTFSYEQYF

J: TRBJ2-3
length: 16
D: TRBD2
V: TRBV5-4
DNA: TGTGCCAGCAGCACCCCGACTAGCGGAAATAGGTATACGCAGTATTTT
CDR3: CASSTPTSGNRYTQYF

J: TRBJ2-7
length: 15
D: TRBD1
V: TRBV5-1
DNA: TGCGCCAGCAGCTTGTTGGGACAGGGGAGCCTAGAGCAGTACTTC
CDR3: CASSLLGQGSLEQYF